One sample yielded the 29 T cell receptor beta chains listed below, sequenced in a study of T cell responses to AZD1222 COVID-19 vaccine. The repertoire was sequenced with immunoSEQ multiplex PCR; TCRdb's copy has only in-frame clones and lacks some. The table shows just under 95,000 clones, with just over 85% occurring only once. The sequenced sample was peripheral blood, obtained on day 0 of AZD1222 vaccination. The receptors derive from an adult in good health.

CDR3 coding DNA: TGTGCCAGTAGGCCGGTTGGTGGCAATCAGCCCCAGCATTTT. Its protein product is CASRPVGGNQPQHF. The rearrangement uses TRBV19 and TRBJ1-5; D unresolved. V lost 6 bases and J lost 2, with 11 bases in between. CDR3 length: 14 residues. The germline CDR1 and CDR2 sequences are LNHDA and SQIVND (reference sequence).

The count of this clone is one. This chain uses TRBV29-1 with TRBJ2-4; D is possibly TRBD2 (5 bases). The V gene lost 6 bases and the J gene lost 0 bases, with 9 bases spanning the gap. Germline V gives CDR1 SQVTM, CDR2 ANQGSEA. The CDR3 totals 13 residues. The chain's CDR3 is CSVLEVAKNIQYF. As DNA, the CDR3 is TGCAGCGTCCTGGAGGTAGCCAAAAACATTCAGTACTTC.

This chain connects TRBV11-2 to TRBJ2-5; 7 bases are a match to TRBD2. After removal of 0 bases from V and 1 base from J, the junction contained 2 bases not matched to a gene. CDR3 length: 15 amino acids. Germline CDR1 reads SGHAT; CDR2 reads FQNNGV. CDR3 DNA sequence: TGTGCCAGCAGCTTAGACGGGGGGTCCCAAGAGACCCAGTACTTC. Translation: CASSLDGGSQETQYF.

This clone was counted a single time. The chain employs TRBV25-1 and TRBJ1-6; 7 nucleotides line up with TRBD1. The germline V gene encodes CDR1 MGHDK and CDR2 SYGVNS. Unmatched junction bases numbered 12, after V lost 5 bases and J lost 14 bases. The CDR3 contains 14 residues. CDR3 DNA sequence: TGTGCCAGCAGTACGACAGGGAGGGGGGCTACCCTCCACTTT. It codes for CASSTTGRGATLHF.

The CDR3 protein is CASSREGQLSYEQYF. CDR3 nucleotide sequence: TGTGCCAGCAGCCGGGAGGGACAGCTCTCCTACGAGCAGTACTTC. The V gene is TRBV4-2, the J gene TRBJ2-7; D may match TRBD1 or TRBD2 (7 bases each). Trimming shortened V by 4 bases and J by 0 bases, and 13 bases separated the two germline ends. In germline, CDR1 is LGHNA, CDR2 YNFKEQ. The CDR3 loop spans 15 amino acids.

This chain links TRBV6-5 with TRBJ2-5, with TRBD1 matching 7 bases. Germline values: CDR1 MNHEY, CDR2 SVGAGI. V lost 8 bases to trimming and J lost 5 bases; unmatched junction nucleotides: 11. There are 14 residues in the CDR3. This chain's CDR3 is CASLDRAGWETQYF. In nucleotides, the CDR3 is TGTGCCAGCCTAGACAGGGCGGGTTGGGAGACCCAGTACTTC.

This chain links TRBV5-1 with TRBJ1-1; weak D call: TRBD1 (6 bases). V was cut by 4 bases and J by 0 bases, with 7 bases left in between. The germline V gene encodes CDR1 SGHRS and CDR2 YFSETQ. The CDR3 totals 13 residues. The chain's CDR3 is CASSRTVNTEAFF. For the CDR3, the DNA is TGCGCCAGCAGCCGGACAGTGAACACTGAAGCTTTCTTT.

This clone was detected once. The V gene is TRBV2, the J gene TRBJ2-7; D tentatively reads TRBD1 or TRBD2 (5 bases each). Germline CDR1 SNHLY, CDR2 FYNNEI. The CDR3 sequence is 14 residues long. Trimming took off 7 bases at V and 3 bases at J, with 16 bases between the two ends. The CDR3 region has the DNA TGTGCCAGCAAATTGGGACGGACGAACTACGAGCAGTACTTC. Amino acids: CASKLGRTNYEQYF. Based on the CDR3 plus reference TRBV2 and TRBJ2-7, the full variable domain is EPEVTQTPSHQVTQMGQEVILRCVPISNHLYFYWYRQILGQKVEFLVSFYNNEISEKSEIFDDQFSVERPDGSNFTLKIRSTKLEDSAMYFCASKLGRTNYEQYFGPGTRLTVT.

This clone appeared a few times. The chain combines TRBV28 with TRBJ2-1, with a possible D match to TRBD2 (5 bases). The CDR3 runs to 15 residues. Germline V gives CDR1 MDHEN, CDR2 SYDVKM. The germline V and J ends were trimmed by 8 bases and 4 bases, with 18 bases remaining between them. The CDR3 DNA reads as TGTGCCAGCCCCCGGAACCCCGGGGAGTACAATGAGCAGTTCTTC. Encoded protein: CASPRNPGEYNEQFF.

This chain uses TRBV2 with TRBJ2-1; TRBD2 agrees at 10 bases. There are 15 residues in the CDR3. The germline V gene has CDR1 SNHLY and CDR2 FYNNEI. The ends lost 6 bases at V and 2 bases at J; junction bases unmatched: 4. The DNA for the CDR3 is TGTGCCAGCAGGGTAGCGGGGGGCCCCTACAATGAGCAGTTCTTC. It specifies CASRVAGGPYNEQFF.

The chain carries TRBV10-3 and TRBJ1-2; 11 bases line up with TRBD1. V lost 4 bases, J lost 5 bases, and 3 bases stayed unmatched. CDR1 is ENHRY, CDR2 SYGVKD, per germline. The CDR3 is 14 residues long. The DNA of the CDR3 is TGTGCCATCAGTGTCGGACAGGGGGCGTATGGCTACACCTTC. Translating it yields CAISVGQGAYGYTF.

This chain connects TRBV6-5 to TRBJ2-7; 7 bases fit TRBD2. The CDR3 extends over 13 amino acids. J gave up 4 bases and V 6 bases, and 6 bases lay outside the gene matches. Per germline, CDR1 MNHEY and CDR2 SVGAGI. The CDR3 DNA reads TGTGCCAGCAGGAGGACTAGTGGGTACGAGCAGTACTTC. This codes for CASRRTSGYEQYF.

The rearrangement links TRBV2 to TRBJ1-1, with no clear D. The germline V gene has CDR1 SNHLY and CDR2 FYNNEI. The CDR3 runs to 11 residues. Trimming cost V 6 bases and J 0 bases, with 2 bases left between them. The DNA for the CDR3 is TGTGCCAGCAGGGTGAACACTGAAGCTTTCTTT. It translates to CASRVNTEAFF.

V gene TRBV4-2 combines with J gene TRBJ2-7; D perhaps matches TRBD1 (7 bases). This CDR3 region has 15 residues. The germline CDR1 and CDR2 sequences are LGHNA and YNFKEQ. V dropped 2 bases and J dropped 2 bases, with 13 bases sitting between them. The CDR3 spells CASSQSGGTAYEQYF. CDR3 coding DNA: TGTGCCAGCAGCCAATCAGGGGGGACAGCCTACGAGCAGTACTTC.

Only one count was recorded for this clone. The rearrangement joins TRBV27 to TRBJ2-3, with no clear D. V dropped 4 bases and J dropped 1 base, with 15 bases sitting between them. The length of the CDR3 is 16 residues. From germline, CDR1 is MNHEY and CDR2 SMNVEV (reference sequence). The CDR3 region is CASSSPDILRTDTQYF. The CDR3 bases are TGTGCCAGCAGTTCCCCCGACATTTTACGCACAGATACGCAGTATTTT.

The V call is TRBV6-5, the J call TRBJ1-2, with D hard to call. V was cut by 8 bases and J by 6 bases, with 19 bases left in between. Germline V CDR1 and CDR2: MNHEY, SVGAGI. The CDR3 consists of 14 residues. In nucleotides, the CDR3 is TGTGCCAGCCAAACAGCCGGCGGCAGGCATGGCTACACCTTC. It yields the protein CASQTAGGRHGYTF.

The chain recombines TRBV5-1 with TRBJ1-6; unclear D gene. Germline V gene lookup returns CDR1 SGHRS and CDR2 YFSETQ. CDR3 length: 12 residues. V lost 3 bases and J lost 6, with 4 bases in between. The chain's CDR3 is CASSSTNSPLHF. In DNA, the CDR3 is TGCGCCAGCAGCTCCACTAATTCACCCCTCCACTTT.

The chain couples TRBV6-5 to TRBJ2-3, with D perhaps matching TRBD2 (7 bases). V lost 6 bases to trimming and J lost 3 bases, with 10 bases between them. This CDR3 comprises 13 residues. CDR1 and CDR2 from the germline V gene are MNHEY and SVGAGI. In DNA, the CDR3 is TGTGCCAGCAGGGCGGGGGCAACAGATACGCAGTATTTT. Translating it yields CASRAGATDTQYF.

The genes are TRBV2 and TRBJ1-1; D remains unclear. CDR1 SNHLY and CDR2 FYNNEI come from the germline V gene. This CDR3 has 16 amino acids. V was pared by 2 bases and J by 6 bases, with 19 bases between. The CDR3 DNA sequence: TGTGCCAGCAGTGAAAGGAGGAGACGGGAGGGCTCTGAAGCTTTCTTT. Encoded protein: CASSERRRREGSEAFF.

V usage is TRBV27 and J usage is TRBJ2-3; a weak D match, TRBD1 (6 bases). The CDR3 spans 13 residues. V dropped 6 bases and J dropped 1 base, with 8 bases sitting between them. The V gene's germline CDR1 is MNHEY and CDR2 SMNVEV (reference sequence). CDR3 coding DNA: TGTGCCAGCAGACGACAGGGCACAGATACGCAGTATTTT. It specifies CASRRQGTDTQYF.

The V gene is TRBV6-5, the J gene TRBJ1-1; D ambiguous. Looked up from germline, CDR1 is MNHEY and CDR2 is SVGAGI. The CDR3 length is 12 residues. V shed 6 bases and J shed 7 bases, with 12 bases lying between them. The chain's CDR3 is CASSLTTGEAFF. CDR3 DNA sequence: TGTGCCAGCAGCCTGACTACGGGTGAAGCTTTCTTT.

This chain uses TRBV6-1 with TRBJ1-1; no firm D call. Trimming removed 2 bases at V and 10 bases at J, with 5 bases between. Germline-derived CDR1 and CDR2 are MNHNS and SASEGT. The CDR3 runs to 10 residues. The CDR3 here is CASSERTAFF. CDR3 in DNA: TGTGCCAGCAGTGAACGGACAGCTTTCTTT.

This chain uses TRBV12-3 or TRBV12-4 with TRBJ2-7, with D uncertain. The CDR3 length is 12 residues. Between the trimmed V and J ends, which lost 3 bases and 5 bases, there was a span of 8 bases. In DNA, the CDR3 is TGTGCCAGCAGTTTTGGGGTCCACGAGCAGTACTTC. This encodes CASSFGVHEQYF.

The chain has TRBV3-1 (or the pseudogene TRBV3-2) and TRBJ2-7, with 10 nucleotides matching TRBD2. Per the germline V gene, CDR1 is LGHDT and CDR2 is YNNKEL (reference sequence). V was pared by 4 bases and J by 9 bases, with 9 bases of the junction left unmatched. The CDR3 totals 14 residues. For the CDR3, the DNA is TGTGCCAGCAGCCCCGGACTAGCGGTTCCGAGGCAGTACTTC. This translates into CASSPGLAVPRQYF.

This sequence joins TRBV19 and TRBJ1-1; 9 bases agree with TRBD1. The germline V gene encodes CDR1 LNHDA and CDR2 SQIVND (reference sequence). The CDR3 sequence is 15 residues long. J gave up 4 bases and V 4 bases, and 7 bases lay outside the gene matches. As DNA, the CDR3 is TGTGCCAGTAGTAAGGGGACAGGGAGGGTCACTGAAGCTTTCTTT. It encodes CASSKGTGRVTEAFF.

The V gene is TRBV27, the J gene TRBJ1-1; no definite D call. This CDR3 is built from 17 residues. Per germline, CDR1 MNHEY and CDR2 SMNVEV (reference sequence). V shed 7 bases and J shed 0 bases, with 21 bases lying between them. DNA of the CDR3: TGTGCCAGCATCAAACTACTCGGCGATCCGATGAACACTGAAGCTTTCTTT. Protein product: CASIKLLGDPMNTEAFF.

The chain employs TRBV6-1 and TRBJ1-6; 8 bases align to TRBD1. Trimming removed 4 bases from V and 0 bases from J; junction bases left unmatched: 2. CDR1 and CDR2 from the germline V gene are MNHNS and SASEGT. The CDR3 has 16 amino acids. The CDR3 reads CASSATGGSYNSPLHF. The CDR3 DNA is TGTGCCAGCAGTGCCACAGGGGGCTCCTATAATTCACCCCTCCACTTT.

This clone was recorded once. The CDR3 bases are TGTGCCAGCAGCCCAATTGGGCTGGGGAGCTCCTACAATGAGCAGTTCTTC. Residues: CASSPIGLGSSYNEQFF. The chain recombines TRBV3-1 (or the pseudogene TRBV3-2) with TRBJ2-1; perhaps TRBD2 as D (5 bases). V dropped 4 bases and J dropped 0 bases, with 16 bases sitting between them. The length of the CDR3 is 17 residues. The V gene's germline CDR1 is LGHDT and CDR2 YNNKEL (reference sequence).

The chain uses TRBV29-1 and TRBJ1-4, with 7 nucleotides matching TRBD1. The CDR3 totals 12 residues. From germline, CDR1 is SQVTM and CDR2 ANQGSEA. V dropped 7 bases and J dropped 8; count of bases not matched to a gene: 7. The CDR3 bases are TGCAGCGCGACAGGGTCGGAAGAAAAACTGTTTTTT. It codes for CSATGSEEKLFF.